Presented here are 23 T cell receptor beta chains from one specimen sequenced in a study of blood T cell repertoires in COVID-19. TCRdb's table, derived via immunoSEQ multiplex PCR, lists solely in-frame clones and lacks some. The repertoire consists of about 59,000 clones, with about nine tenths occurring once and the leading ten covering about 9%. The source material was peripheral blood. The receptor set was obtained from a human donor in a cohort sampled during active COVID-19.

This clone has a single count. This CDR3 is CASSYRGLTEAFF. For the CDR3, the DNA is TGTGCCAGCAGTTACAGGGGGTTAACTGAAGCTTTCTTT. The chain couples TRBV6-5 to TRBJ1-1, with D possibly matching TRBD1 (6 bases). Germline assignment: CDR1 MNHEY and CDR2 SVGAGI. V dropped 2 bases and J dropped 5 bases, with 9 bases sitting between them. This CDR3 comprises 13 residues.

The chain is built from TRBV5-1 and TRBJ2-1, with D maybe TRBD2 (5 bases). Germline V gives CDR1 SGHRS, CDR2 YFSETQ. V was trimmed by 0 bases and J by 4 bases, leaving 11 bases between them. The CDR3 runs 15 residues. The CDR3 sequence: CASSLEAGGYNEQFF. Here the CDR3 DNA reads TGCGCCAGCAGCTTGGAGGCGGGTGGGTACAATGAGCAGTTCTTC.

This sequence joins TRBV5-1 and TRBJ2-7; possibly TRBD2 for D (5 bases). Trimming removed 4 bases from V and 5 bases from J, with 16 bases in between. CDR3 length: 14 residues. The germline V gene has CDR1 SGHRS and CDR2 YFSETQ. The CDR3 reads CASSPAGQEHEQYF. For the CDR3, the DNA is TGCGCCAGCAGCCCGGCGGGTCAAGAGCACGAGCAGTACTTC. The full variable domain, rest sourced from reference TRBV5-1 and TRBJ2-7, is KAGVTQTPRYLIKTRGQQVTLSCSPISGHRSVSWYQQTPGQGLQFLFEYFSETQRNKGNFPGRFSGRQFSNSRSEMNVSTLELGDSALYLCASSPAGQEHEQYFGPGTRLTVT.

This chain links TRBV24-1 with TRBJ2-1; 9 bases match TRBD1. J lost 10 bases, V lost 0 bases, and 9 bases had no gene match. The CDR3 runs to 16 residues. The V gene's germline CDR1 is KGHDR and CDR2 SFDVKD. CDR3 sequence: CATSDLRDREVREQFF. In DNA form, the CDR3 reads TGTGCCACCAGTGATTTGCGGGACAGGGAGGTAAGGGAGCAGTTCTTC.

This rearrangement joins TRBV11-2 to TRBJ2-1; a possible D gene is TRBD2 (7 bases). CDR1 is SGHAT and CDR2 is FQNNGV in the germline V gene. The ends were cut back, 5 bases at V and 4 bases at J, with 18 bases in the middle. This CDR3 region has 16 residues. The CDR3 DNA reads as TGTGCCAGCAGCCTCAGGGGTCTAGCGGCTTACAATGAGCAGTTCTTC. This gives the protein CASSLRGLAAYNEQFF.

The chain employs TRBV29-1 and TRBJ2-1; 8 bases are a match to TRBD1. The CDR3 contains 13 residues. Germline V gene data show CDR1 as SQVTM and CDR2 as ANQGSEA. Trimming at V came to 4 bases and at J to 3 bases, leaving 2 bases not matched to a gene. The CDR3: CSVGDRGYNEQFF. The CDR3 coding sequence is TGCAGCGTTGGAGACAGGGGCTACAATGAGCAGTTCTTC.

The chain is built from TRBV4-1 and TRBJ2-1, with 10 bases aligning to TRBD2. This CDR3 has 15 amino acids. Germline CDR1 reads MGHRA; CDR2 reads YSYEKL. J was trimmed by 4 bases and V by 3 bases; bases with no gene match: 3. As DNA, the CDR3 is TGCGCCAGCAGCCAGGAGCGGGGGGGGTACAATGAGCAGTTCTTC. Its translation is CASSQERGGYNEQFF.

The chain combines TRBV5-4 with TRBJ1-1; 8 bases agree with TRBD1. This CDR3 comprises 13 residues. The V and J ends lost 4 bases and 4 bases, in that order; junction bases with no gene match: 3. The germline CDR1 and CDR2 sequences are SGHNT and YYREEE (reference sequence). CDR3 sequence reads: CASSVDRGTEAFF. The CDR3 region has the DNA TGTGCCAGCAGCGTAGACAGGGGCACTGAAGCTTTCTTT.

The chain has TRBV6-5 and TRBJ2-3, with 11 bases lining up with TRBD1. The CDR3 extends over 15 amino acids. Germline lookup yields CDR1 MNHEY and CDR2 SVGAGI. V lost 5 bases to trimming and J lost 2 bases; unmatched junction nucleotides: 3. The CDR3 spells CASSRDRGFTDTQYF. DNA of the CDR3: TGTGCCAGCAGTCGGGACAGGGGGTTCACAGATACGCAGTATTTT.

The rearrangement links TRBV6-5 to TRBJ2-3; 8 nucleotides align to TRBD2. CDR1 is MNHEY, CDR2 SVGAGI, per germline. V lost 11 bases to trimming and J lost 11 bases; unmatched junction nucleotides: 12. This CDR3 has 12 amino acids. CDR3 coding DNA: TGTGCCTGCTCGTCAAGGGCGGGGGGGCAGTATTTT. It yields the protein CACSSRAGGQYF.

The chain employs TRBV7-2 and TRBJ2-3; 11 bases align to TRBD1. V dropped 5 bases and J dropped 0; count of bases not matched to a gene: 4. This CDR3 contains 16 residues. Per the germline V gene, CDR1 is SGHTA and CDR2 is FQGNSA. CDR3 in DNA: TGTGCCAGCAGCCCGCGGACAGGGGGCAGCACAGATACGCAGTATTTT. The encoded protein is CASSPRTGGSTDTQYF.

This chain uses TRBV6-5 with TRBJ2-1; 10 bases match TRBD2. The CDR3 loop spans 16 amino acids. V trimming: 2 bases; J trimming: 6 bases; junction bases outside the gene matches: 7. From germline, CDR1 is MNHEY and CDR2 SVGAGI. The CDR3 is CASSYLERGGRNEQFF. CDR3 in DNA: TGTGCCAGCAGTTACCTCGAGCGGGGGGGCCGCAATGAGCAGTTCTTC.

The CDR3 loop reads CASRTTSGFTDTQYF. Written as DNA, the CDR3 is TGTGCCAGCAGGACGACTAGCGGGTTCACAGATACGCAGTATTTT. V gene TRBV2 combines with J gene TRBJ2-3; the match to TRBD2 covers 10 bases. The CDR3 has 15 amino acids. V gave up 6 bases and J gave up 2 bases; unmatched junction bases: 5. The V gene's germline CDR1 is SNHLY and CDR2 FYNNEI.

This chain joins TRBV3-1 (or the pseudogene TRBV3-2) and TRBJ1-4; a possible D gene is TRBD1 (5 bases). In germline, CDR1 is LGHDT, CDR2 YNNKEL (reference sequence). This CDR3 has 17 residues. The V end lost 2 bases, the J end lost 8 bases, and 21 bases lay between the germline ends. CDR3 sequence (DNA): TGTGCCAGCAGCCAAAGCTTGATCGGCAGGGTAAACGAAAAACTGTTTTTT. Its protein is CASSQSLIGRVNEKLFF.

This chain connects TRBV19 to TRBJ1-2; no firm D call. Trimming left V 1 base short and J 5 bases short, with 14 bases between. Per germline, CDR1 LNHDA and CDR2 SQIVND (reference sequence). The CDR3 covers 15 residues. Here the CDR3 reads CASSIVEGSAYGYTF. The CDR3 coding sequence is TGTGCCAGTAGTATAGTGGAGGGTTCGGCTTATGGCTACACCTTC. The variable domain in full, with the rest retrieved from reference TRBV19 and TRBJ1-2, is DGGITQSPKYLFRKEGQNVTLSCEQNLNHDAMYWYRQDPGQGLRLIYYSQIVNDFQKGDIAEGYSVSREKKESFPLTVTSAQKNPTAFYLCASSIVEGSAYGYTFGSGTRLTVV.

CDR3 in DNA: TGTGCCAGCAGCGCCGCCGGGACAGACTACGAGCAGTACTTC. It encodes CASSAAGTDYEQYF. This rearrangement joins TRBV9 to TRBJ2-7; the match to TRBD1 covers 7 bases. Per germline, CDR1 SGDLS and CDR2 YYNGEE. The junction had 6 bases not matched to a gene; V was cut back by 3 bases and J by 3 bases. The CDR3 is 14 residues long.

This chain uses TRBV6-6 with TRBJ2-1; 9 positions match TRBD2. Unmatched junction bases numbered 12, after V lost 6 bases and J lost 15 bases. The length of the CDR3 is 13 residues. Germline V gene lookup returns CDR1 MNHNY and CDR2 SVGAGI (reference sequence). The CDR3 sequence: CASSSDLAGVLFF. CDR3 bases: TGTGCCAGCAGCTCTGATTTAGCGGGAGTGCTGTTCTTC.

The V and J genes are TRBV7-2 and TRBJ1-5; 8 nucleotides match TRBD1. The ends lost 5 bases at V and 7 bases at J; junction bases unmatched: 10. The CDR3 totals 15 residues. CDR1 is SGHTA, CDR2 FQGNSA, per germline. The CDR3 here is CASSPRTGLGQPQHF. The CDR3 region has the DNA TGTGCCAGCAGCCCAAGGACAGGGCTTGGACAGCCCCAGCATTTT.

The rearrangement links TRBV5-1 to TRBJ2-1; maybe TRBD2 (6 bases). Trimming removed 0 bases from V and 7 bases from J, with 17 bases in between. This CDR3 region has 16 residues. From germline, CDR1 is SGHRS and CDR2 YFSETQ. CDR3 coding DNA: TGCGCCAGCAGCTTGGTTAATTCCGGAGGGCCGAATGAGCAGTTCTTC. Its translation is CASSLVNSGGPNEQFF. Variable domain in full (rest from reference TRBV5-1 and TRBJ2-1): KAGVTQTPRYLIKTRGQQVTLSCSPISGHRSVSWYQQTPGQGLQFLFEYFSETQRNKGNFPGRFSGRQFSNSRSEMNVSTLELGDSALYLCASSLVNSGGPNEQFFGPGTRLTVL.

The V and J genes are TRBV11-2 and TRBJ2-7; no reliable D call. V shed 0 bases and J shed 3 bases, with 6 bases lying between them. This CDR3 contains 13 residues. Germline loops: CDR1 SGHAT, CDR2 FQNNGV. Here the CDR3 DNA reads TGTGCCAGCAGCTTAGATCCCAGCTACGAGCAGTACTTC. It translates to CASSLDPSYEQYF. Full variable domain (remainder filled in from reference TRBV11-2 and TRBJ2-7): EAGVAQSPRYKIIEKRQSVAFWCNPISGHATLYWYQQILGQGPKLLIQFQNNGVVDDSQLPKDRFSAERLKGVDSTLKIQPAKLEDSAVYLCASSLDPSYEQYFGPGTRLTVT.

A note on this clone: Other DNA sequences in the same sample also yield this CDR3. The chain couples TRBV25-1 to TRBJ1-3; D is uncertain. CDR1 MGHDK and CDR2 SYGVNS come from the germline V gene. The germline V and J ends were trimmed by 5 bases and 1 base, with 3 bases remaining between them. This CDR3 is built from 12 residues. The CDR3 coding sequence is TGTGCCAGCAGTCCGTCTGGAAACACCATATATTTT. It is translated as CASSPSGNTIYF.

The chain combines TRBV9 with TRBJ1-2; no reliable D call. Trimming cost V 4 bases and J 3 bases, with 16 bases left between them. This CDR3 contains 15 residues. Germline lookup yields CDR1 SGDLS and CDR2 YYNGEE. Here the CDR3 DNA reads TGTGCCAGCAGCCCCTCTAGCCGGGGAGACTATGGCTACACCTTC. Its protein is CASSPSSRGDYGYTF.

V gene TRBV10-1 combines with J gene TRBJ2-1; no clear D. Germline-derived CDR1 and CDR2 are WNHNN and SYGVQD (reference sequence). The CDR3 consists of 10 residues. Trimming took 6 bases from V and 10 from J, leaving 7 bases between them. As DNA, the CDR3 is TGCGCCAGCAGCCCCAGGGAGCAGTTCTTC. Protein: CASSPREQFF.